The clone carrying this T cell receptor beta chain was seen at least ten times. What it recognizes is unknown. The data originate from a study of T-cell reconstitution after alpha-beta-depleted transplantation in children. Whole-study findings and limits: Elevated TCRbeta diversity at day 60 was traced, in some patients, to surviving recipient T cells and thymic progenitors. Several hundred expanded graft clones reportedly supplied alpha-beta T cells about two months after transplant. At the one-year point after transplant, T-cell counts and TCRbeta diversity were found to come mostly from T cells that had been newly produced.

A TCRbeta library incorporating unique molecular identifiers was prepared. Each CDR3 protein is one row after TCRdb ran MiXCR on the PCR reads. The sample carries about 440,000 distinct CDR3 sequences, 43% recorded once. Trimming left V 0 bases short and J 4 bases short, with 10 bases between. Germline loops: CDR1 LGHDT, CDR2 YNNKEL (reference sequence). CDR3 length: 15 residues. This material consisted of PBMCs, taken before TCRalphabeta/CD19-depleted stem cell transplant. This sequence originates from a girl between 2 and 10 years old with aplastic anemia, due to receive a stem cell transplant. This sequence joins TRBV3-1 and TRBJ2-1, with D hard to call. The CDR3 sequence: CASSQDRARYNEQFF. Written as DNA, the CDR3 is TGTGCCAGCAGCCAAGATAGAGCTAGGTACAATGAGCAGTTCTTC.